This passage covers 31 T cell receptor beta chains from one sample sequenced in a study of T-cell memory formation after mild COVID-19. TCRdb reprocessed the 5' RACE reads via MiXCR and lists one record per CDR3 protein. The sample lists fewer than 30,000 distinct CDR3 sequences, roughly 12% occurring once. Specimen: PBMCs or a T cell subset sorted from them (not recorded which). These receptors were obtained from an adult woman who had mild COVID-19 (a few samples of this study predate the infection). Cell type and time point are not known.

This clonotype was seen many times. V and J are TRBV18 and TRBJ2-2; no firm D call. The CDR3 runs 12 residues. V lost 3 bases and J 4 bases, leaving 3 bases between the germline ends. The germline V gene encodes CDR1 KGHSH and CDR2 LQKENI. This chain's CDR3 is CASSPSTGELFF. The DNA of the CDR3 is TGTGCCAGCTCACCGAGCACCGGGGAGCTGTTTTTT. The variable domain in full, completed from reference TRBV18 and TRBJ2-2, reads NAGVMQNPRHLVRRRGQEARLRCSPMKGHSHVYWYRQLPEEGLKFMVYLQKENIIDESGMPKERFSAEFPKEGPSILRIQQVVRGDSAAYFCASSPSTGELFFGEGSRLTVL.

This clonotype was seen at least ten times. V gene TRBV7-9 combines with J gene TRBJ2-1; 9 nucleotides line up with TRBD2. The length of the CDR3 is 16 residues. The trim removed 5 bases at V and 1 base at J, leaving 6 bases unmatched. The germline V gene encodes CDR1 SEHNR and CDR2 FQNEAQ (reference sequence). The CDR3 nucleotides are TGTGCCAGCAGCCCCCTGGCGGGAGGGTCCTACAATGAGCAGTTCTTC. It is translated as CASSPLAGGSYNEQFF.

This clonotype was picked up many times. This chain joins TRBV12-3 or TRBV12-4 and TRBJ2-5; weak D call: TRBD1 (5 bases). The CDR3 is made up of 17 amino acids. Trimming left V 2 bases short and J 2 bases short, with 18 bases between. CDR3 loop: CASSLSARVVGQETQYF. CDR3 sequence (DNA): TGTGCCAGCAGTTTATCAGCCAGGGTAGTGGGTCAAGAGACCCAGTACTTC.

The sample holds many counts of this clonotype. The junction departs from germline at one end; a sequencing error may be responsible. This chain links TRBV10-3 with TRBJ2-1; D unclear. From germline, CDR1 is ENHRY and CDR2 SYGVKD. The CDR3 sequence is 11 residues long. As DNA, the CDR3 is TGTGCCATCGGTGACAATAATGAGCAGTTCTTC. Its protein product is CAIGDNNEQFF.

This clonotype appeared many times. The CDR3 DNA is TGTGCCAGTCGACAGGGGACCACAGATACGCAGTATTTT. This sequence encodes CASRQGTTDTQYF. The gene calls are TRBV10-3 and TRBJ2-3; 8 bases are shared with TRBD1. V was pared by 10 bases and J by 2 bases, with 5 bases of the junction left unmatched. Germline CDR1 is ENHRY and CDR2 is SYGVKD. The CDR3 sequence is 13 residues long.

The V gene is TRBV28, the J gene TRBJ2-5, with D perhaps TRBD2 (5 bases). V lost 5 bases to trimming and J lost 0 bases, with 10 bases between them. The CDR3 loop spans 14 amino acids. CDR1 MDHEN and CDR2 SYDVKM come from the germline V gene. The CDR3, as DNA: TGTGCCAGCAGTGGCTGGAGGAACCAAGAGACCCAGTACTTC. Protein product: CASSGWRNQETQYF.

This clonotype was seen repeatedly, ten times or more. The J gene is TRBJ1-1, the V gene TRBV7-9; possibly TRBD1 for D (5 bases). The CDR3 consists of 12 residues. CDR1 SEHNR and CDR2 FQNEAQ come from the germline V gene (reference sequence). Trimming removed 4 bases at V and 5 bases at J, with 8 bases between. DNA for the CDR3: TGTGCCAGCAGCTGGGGGACTACTGAAGCTTTCTTT. It yields the protein CASSWGTTEAFF. Supplemented by reference TRBV7-9 and TRBJ1-1, the full variable domain reads DTGVSQNPRHKITKRGQNVTFRCDPISEHNRLYWYRQTLGQGPEFLTYFQNEAQLEKSRLLSDRFSAERPKGSFSTLEIQRTEQGDSAMYLCASSWGTTEAFFGQGTRLTVV.

This clonotype occurred many times. The chain employs TRBV2 and TRBJ2-7; D possibly matches TRBD1 or TRBD2 (5 bases each). The V gene lost 7 bases and the J gene lost 3 bases, with 13 bases spanning the gap. CDR3 length equals 13 residues. Germline lookup yields CDR1 SNHLY and CDR2 FYNNEI. CDR3 DNA sequence: TGTGCCAGCACCCCAGGGACGGACTACGAGCAGTACTTC. Its protein is CASTPGTDYEQYF.

This chain uses TRBV18 with TRBJ2-7; no clear D gene. Trimming cost V 4 bases and J 1 base, with 11 bases left between them. Germline V gives CDR1 KGHSH, CDR2 LQKENI. The CDR3 sequence is 14 residues long. The CDR3 loop is CASSLKGISYEQYF. CDR3 nucleotide sequence: TGTGCCAGCTCACTAAAGGGTATTTCCTACGAGCAGTACTTC.

This clonotype was seen only a few times. This rearrangement joins TRBV10-3 to TRBJ2-3; 13 bases line up with TRBD2. The CDR3 is 14 residues long. Germline V gene sequence: CDR1 ENHRY, CDR2 SYGVKD. V lost 11 bases to trimming and J lost 4 bases; unmatched junction nucleotides: 6. CDR3: CAVTSGGASDTQYF. CDR3 DNA: TGTGCCGTAACTAGCGGGGGGGCTTCAGATACGCAGTATTTT.

The table lists this clonotype with many counts. The J gene is TRBJ1-2, the V gene TRBV25-1; D ambiguous. Germline CDR1 is MGHDK and CDR2 is SYGVNS. The V end lost 2 bases, the J end lost 11 bases, and 12 bases lay between the germline ends. The CDR3 contains 12 residues. Here the CDR3 DNA reads TGTGCCAGCAGTGAAAGCAATGGAGGATACACCTTC. Its protein is CASSESNGGYTF.

V gene TRBV7-6 combines with J gene TRBJ2-7, with 14 bases fitting TRBD2. CDR1 is SGHVS, CDR2 FNYEAQ, per germline. CDR3 length: 16 amino acids. V trimming: 5 bases; J trimming: 4 bases; junction bases outside the gene matches: 7. The CDR3 region has the DNA TGTGCCAGCAGCCCCCACGGGACTAGCGGGAGTTACGAGCAGTACTTC. Translation: CASSPHGTSGSYEQYF.

Many counts were recorded for this clonotype. The gene calls are TRBV4-2 and TRBJ1-4; possible D gene TRBD1, 6 bases. V lost 7 bases and J lost 2, with 17 bases in between. This CDR3 comprises 16 residues. CDR1 and CDR2 (germline): LGHNA, YNFKEQ. The CDR3 DNA follows: TGTGCCAGCACCTTAAACGGGGGGCATACTAATGAAAAACTGTTTTTT. It is translated as CASTLNGGHTNEKLFF.

This clonotype was recorded at least ten times. The chain couples TRBV7-9 to TRBJ2-1; 8 bases map to TRBD1. The J segment lost 6 bases and the V segment lost 5 bases, leaving 6 bases of the junction unmatched. The CDR3 runs to 14 residues. Germline CDR1 is SEHNR and CDR2 is FQNEAQ (reference sequence). Written as DNA, the CDR3 is TGTGCCAGCAGCGGGGACAGGTCTTTCAATGAGCAGTTCTTC. It specifies CASSGDRSFNEQFF. Combining the CDR3 with reference TRBV7-9 and TRBJ2-1 gives the whole variable domain DTGVSQNPRHKITKRGQNVTFRCDPISEHNRLYWYRQTLGQGPEFLTYFQNEAQLEKSRLLSDRFSAERPKGSFSTLEIQRTEQGDSAMYLCASSGDRSFNEQFFGPGTRLTVL.

This clonotype was recorded once. The rearrangement uses TRBV23-1 and TRBJ2-3; D is undetermined. TRBV23-1 belongs to the ORF category, with a function that is uncertain. The CDR3 runs to 11 residues. V shed 10 bases and J shed 7 bases, with 12 bases lying between them. CDR3 sequence (DNA): TGCGCCAACCGGTCACGCCATACGCAGTATTTT. Its protein product is CANRSRHTQYF.

This clonotype was counted at least ten times. Here the CDR3 reads CASSLMGGLPGGYTF. CDR3 coding DNA: TGTGCCAGCAGCTTAATGGGGGGTTTACCTGGTGGCTACACCTTC. The rearrangement uses TRBV7-3 and TRBJ1-2, with D possibly being TRBD1 (5 bases). Trimming took off 1 base at V and 7 bases at J, with 16 bases between the two ends. Germline V gene data show CDR1 as SGHTA and CDR2 as FQGTGA. The CDR3 totals 15 residues.

This chain links TRBV29-1 with TRBJ2-7, with 9 bases fitting TRBD1. The CDR3 consists of 14 residues. Trimming at V came to 8 bases and at J to 2 bases, leaving 10 bases not matched to a gene. CDR1 and CDR2 (germline): SQVTM, ANQGSEA. The CDR3 sequence: CSSQGGQGPYEQYF. The CDR3 bases are TGCAGCTCACAAGGGGGACAGGGACCCTACGAGCAGTACTTC.

This clonotype was detected many times. The V and J genes are TRBV2 and TRBJ2-3; D ambiguous. The ends were cut back, 7 bases at V and 2 bases at J, with 7 bases in the middle. The V gene's germline CDR1 is SNHLY and CDR2 FYNNEI. The CDR3 spans 12 residues. The CDR3, as DNA: TGTGCCAGCACGACCTTCACAGATACGCAGTATTTT. Translating it yields CASTTFTDTQYF. The full variable domain, with the rest looked up from reference TRBV2 and TRBJ2-3, is EPEVTQTPSHQVTQMGQEVILRCVPISNHLYFYWYRQILGQKVEFLVSFYNNEISEKSEIFDDQFSVERPDGSNFTLKIRSTKLEDSAMYFCASTTFTDTQYFGPGTRLTVL.

The V gene is TRBV6-1, the J gene TRBJ1-2; 8 nucleotides agree with TRBD1. V was clipped by 6 bases and J by 6 bases; unmatched bases: 6. The CDR3 is 13 residues long. From germline, CDR1 is MNHNS and CDR2 SASEGT. The DNA of the CDR3 is TGTGCCAGCAGGGCCGGACAGGGCCATGGCTACACCTTC. Protein sequence: CASRAGQGHGYTF.

Many counts were recorded for this clonotype. J is TRBJ2-3 and V is TRBV7-9; D possibly corresponds to TRBD1 (5 bases). Trimming removed 6 bases from V and 5 bases from J, with 18 bases in between. Germline loops: CDR1 SEHNR, CDR2 FQNEAQ (reference sequence). The CDR3 extends over 15 amino acids. The CDR3: CASRISGLFGDTQYF. The CDR3 DNA sequence: TGTGCCAGCAGAATTTCAGGGTTGTTTGGAGATACGCAGTATTTT.

This clonotype was recorded at least ten times. The chain employs TRBV14 and TRBJ2-1; possibly TRBD2 for D (5 bases). The CDR3 has 19 residues. V lost 3 bases and J 5 bases, leaving 26 bases between the germline ends. Germline V lookup: CDR1 SGHDN, CDR2 FVKESK. The CDR3 coding sequence is TGTGCCAGCAGCCATGTTCCACGGGCCTGGAGCGGTAACAACAATGAGCAGTTCTTC. The encoded protein is CASSHVPRAWSGNNNEQFF.

This clonotype is medium-sized within its sample. The genes are TRBV7-9 and TRBJ1-1; D is undetermined. Germline CDR1 is SEHNR and CDR2 is FQNEAQ (reference sequence). The ends were cut back, 5 bases at V and 1 base at J, with 11 bases in the middle. There are 14 residues in the CDR3. The chain's CDR3 is CASSPESRNTEAFF. In DNA form, the CDR3 reads TGTGCCAGCAGCCCAGAGAGTAGGAACACTGAAGCTTTCTTT. The whole variable domain, filled in from reference TRBV7-9 and TRBJ1-1, reads DTGVSQNPRHKITKRGQNVTFRCDPISEHNRLYWYRQTLGQGPEFLTYFQNEAQLEKSRLLSDRFSAERPKGSFSTLEIQRTEQGDSAMYLCASSPESRNTEAFFGQGTRLTVV.

This clonotype was seen at least ten times. This chain connects TRBV6-2 or TRBV6-3 to TRBJ2-7; TRBD2 matches 9 bases. The V gene's germline CDR1 is MNHEY and CDR2 SVGEGT. The CDR3 spans 18 residues. Trimming cost V 6 bases and J 0 bases; bases outside gene matches: 15. The CDR3 protein is CASSQAGLAGSISYEQYF. CDR3 DNA: TGTGCCAGCAGCCAGGCGGGGCTAGCGGGATCGATCTCCTACGAGCAGTACTTC.

There are many counts of this clonotype. V and J are TRBV11-2 and TRBJ2-7; 11 nucleotides agree with TRBD1. Germline V gene data show CDR1 as SGHAT and CDR2 as FQNNGV. V shed 2 bases, J shed 3 bases, and the junction held 3 bases outside the gene matches. This CDR3 is built from 15 residues. The CDR3 coding sequence is TGTGCCAGCAGCTTACGGACAGGGGGCGGCTACGAGCAGTACTTC. Amino acids: CASSLRTGGGYEQYF.

This clonotype was counted at least ten times. The chain combines TRBV12-3 or TRBV12-4 with TRBJ2-7, with D hard to call. Trimming cost V 1 base and J 1 base, with 2 bases left between them. The CDR3 covers 12 residues. This CDR3 is CASSLESYEQYF. CDR3 DNA sequence: TGTGCCAGCAGTTTAGAGTCCTACGAGCAGTACTTC.

This clonotype was recorded at least ten times. CDR3 sequence (DNA): TGTGCCAGCAGTCCAGCTACCTTTAGCAATCAGCCCCAGCATTTT. Protein: CASSPATFSNQPQHF. The chain links TRBV2 to TRBJ1-5, with D uncertain. The CDR3 runs 15 residues. V was clipped by 5 bases and J by 0 bases, with 11 bases between them. CDR1 SNHLY and CDR2 FYNNEI come from the germline V gene.

This clonotype was seen many times. V gene TRBV13 combines with J gene TRBJ1-3, with D maybe TRBD1 (6 bases). The CDR3 loop spans 15 amino acids. Trimming removed 2 bases from V and 0 bases from J, with 8 bases in between. Germline V gene sequence: CDR1 PRHDT, CDR2 FYEKMQ (reference sequence). The CDR3 DNA sequence: TGTGCCAGCAGCTTAAGGACAGCCTCTGGAAACACCATATATTTT. This gives the protein CASSLRTASGNTIYF.

The chain uses TRBV7-2 and TRBJ2-5; TRBD1 agrees at 7 bases. V shed 3 bases and J 0 bases; nucleotides not matched to a gene: 7. Per germline, CDR1 SGHTA and CDR2 FQGNSA. This CDR3 spans 16 amino acids. Here the CDR3 reads CASSFRPGQHQETQYF. The CDR3, as DNA: TGTGCCAGCAGCTTTAGACCGGGACAGCACCAAGAGACCCAGTACTTC.

This clonotype showed up many times. The chain has TRBV24-1 and TRBJ2-1, with 10 bases fitting TRBD2. This CDR3 is 16 amino acids long. V was clipped by 3 bases and J by 7 bases; unmatched bases: 8. Per the germline V gene, CDR1 is KGHDR and CDR2 is SFDVKD. CDR3 residues: CATSDRSGGVFNEQFF. The CDR3 nucleotides read TGTGCCACCAGTGATCGAAGCGGGGGGGTCTTTAATGAGCAGTTCTTC.

Points on this clonotype: A much more abundant neighbour one base away suggests this may be a read error. This chain links TRBV25-1 with TRBJ2-7, with unresolved D. Trimming pared 2 bases from V and 4 bases from J, leaving 6 bases between. CDR1 is MGHDK, CDR2 SYGVNS, per germline. The CDR3 is made up of 12 amino acids. CDR3: CASSERRYEQYF. Written as DNA, the CDR3 is TGTGCCAGCAGTGAAAGGAGATACGAGCAGTACTTC.

This clonotype was detected many times. V is TRBV19 and J is TRBJ2-1; no firm D call. The CDR3 runs 11 residues. Germline CDR1 reads LNHDA; CDR2 reads SQIVND (reference sequence). The germline V and J ends were trimmed by 6 bases and 2 bases, with 2 bases remaining between them. CDR3 sequence reads: CASSTYNEQFF. The CDR3 DNA sequence: TGTGCCAGTAGCACCTACAATGAGCAGTTCTTC.